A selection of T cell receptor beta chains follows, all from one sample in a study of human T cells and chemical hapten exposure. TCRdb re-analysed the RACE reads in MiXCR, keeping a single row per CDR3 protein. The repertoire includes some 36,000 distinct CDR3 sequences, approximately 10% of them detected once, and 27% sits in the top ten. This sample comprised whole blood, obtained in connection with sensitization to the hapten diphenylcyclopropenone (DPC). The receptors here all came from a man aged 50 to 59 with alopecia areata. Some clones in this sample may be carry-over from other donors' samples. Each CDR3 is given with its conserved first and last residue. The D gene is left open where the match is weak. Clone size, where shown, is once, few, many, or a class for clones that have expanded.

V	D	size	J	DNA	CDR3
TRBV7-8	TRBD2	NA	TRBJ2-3	TGTGCCAGCAGTTCCAGCGGGGCCCACACATATACGCAGTATTTT	CASSSSGAHTYTQYF
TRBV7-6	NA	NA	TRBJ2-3	TGTGCCAGCAGCTTAAGCGGGGTAGGGGGCGCAAGCACAGATACGCAGTATTTT	CASSLSGVGGASTDTQYF
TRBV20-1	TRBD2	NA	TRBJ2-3	TGCAGTGCTAGAACAGCGGGAGTGGATACGCAGTATTTT	CSARTAGVDTQYF
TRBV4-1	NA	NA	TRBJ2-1	TGCGCCAGCAGCCAAGAGTGGGGAGCGGCCTCCTACAATGAGCAGTTCTTC	CASSQEWGAASYNEQFF
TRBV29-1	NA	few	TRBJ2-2	TGCAGCCCAAACTTGAATATTGCGGGAAGCACCGGGGAGCTGTTTTTT	CSPNLNIAGSTGELFF
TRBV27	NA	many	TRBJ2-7	TGTGCCAGCTGTTCCCAAGCGTCCCCCGCCTACGAGCAGTACTTC	CASCSQASPAYEQYF
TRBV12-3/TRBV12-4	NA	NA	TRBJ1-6	TGTGCCAGCAGCCCCGGGCTACCCAGTTCACCCCTCCACTTT	CASSPGLPSSPLHF
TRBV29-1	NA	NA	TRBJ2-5	TGCAGCGTCGCAGGGTCGGAAGAGACCCAGTACTTC	CSVAGSEETQYF
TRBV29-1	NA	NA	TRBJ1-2	TGCAGCGTTCAAATCTGGCAGGCCTATGGCTACACCTTC	CSVQIWQAYGYTF
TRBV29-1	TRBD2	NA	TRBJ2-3	TGCAGCCTTACCGGGACTAGCGCTGTCGCAGATACGCAGTATTTT	CSLTGTSAVADTQYF
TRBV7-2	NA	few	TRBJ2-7	TGTGCCAGCCAGATACCAAACTCCTACGAGCAGTACTTC	CASQIPNSYEQYF
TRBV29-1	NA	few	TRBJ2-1	TGCAGCGCCCAGGACCGTTTATACAATGAGCAGTTCTTC	CSAQDRLYNEQFF
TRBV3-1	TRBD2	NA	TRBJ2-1	TGTGCCAGCAGCCCCCCTAGCGGGAGTTACAATGAGCAGTTCTTC	CASSPPSGSYNEQFF
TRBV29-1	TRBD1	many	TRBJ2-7	TGCAGCGTTGAACGACAGGGGGCGGGCGAGCAGTACTTC	CSVERQGAGEQYF
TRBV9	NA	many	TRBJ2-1	TGTGCCAGCAGCGTAGCTCCGGGAACCTACAATGAGCAGTTCTTC	CASSVAPGTYNEQFF
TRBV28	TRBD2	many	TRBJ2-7	TGTGCCAGCAGTCTTGGCCCGCGACGGGGAGGGTACGAGCAGTACTTC	CASSLGPRRGGYEQYF
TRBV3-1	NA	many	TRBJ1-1	TGTGCCAGCAGCCAAGATCCGGGGACGAGGAACACTGAAGCTTTCTTT	CASSQDPGTRNTEAFF
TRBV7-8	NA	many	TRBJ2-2	TGTGCCAGCAGCCTCCAGACAGTGAACACCGGGGAGCTGTTTTTT	CASSLQTVNTGELFF
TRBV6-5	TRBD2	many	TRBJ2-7	TGTGCCAGCAGTTACTCGAAACTAGCGGGGGCCTACGAGCAGTACTTC	CASSYSKLAGAYEQYF
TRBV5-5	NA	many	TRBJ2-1	TGTGCCAGCAGCTTGCGCGAAGGAGTTAGGGGCCGCTACAATGAGCAGTTCTTC	CASSLREGVRGRYNEQFF
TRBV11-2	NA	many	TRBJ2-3	TGTGCCAGCAGCAGAGATATATGGCCCACAGATACGCAGTATTTT	CASSRDIWPTDTQYF
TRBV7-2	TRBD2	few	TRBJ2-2	TGTGCCAGCAGCACTGGGACTAGCGGCACCGGGGAGCTGTTTTTT	CASSTGTSGTGELFF